A selection of T cell receptor beta chains follows, all from one sample in a study of T cells in Graves' hyperthyroidism and ophthalmopathy. MiXCR, applied by TCRdb to the multiplex PCR reads, yields one record per CDR3 protein. The sample has roughly 96,000 distinct CDR3 sequences; around 52% are singletons. Sequenced material: blood. The receptor source for this set is a woman in her 40s with Graves' hyperthyroidism. Each CDR3 is given with its conserved first and last residue. Fields, in order: D gene, V gene, clone size, J gene, CDR3 DNA, CDR3 protein. A D gene is named only where the DNA matches it firmly. Size is stated for part of the rows, as once, few or many counts, or as a class when the clone is expanded.

TRBD2,TRBV15,-,TRBJ2-7,TGTGCCACCAGCTCCACTAGCGGGAGAGGCTACGAGCAGTACTTC,CATSSTSGRGYEQYF
-,TRBV20-1,many,TRBJ2-5,TGCAGTGCTTACGGCCGGGGTCAAGAGACCCAGTACTTC,CSAYGRGQETQYF
-,TRBV27,-,TRBJ1-4,-,CASSFSRMGGYTFGSGTNEKLFF
-,TRBV20-1,-,TRBJ1-1,TGCAGTGCTAGACCACTCGAGGGTCATGGGGAGACCACTGAAGCTTTCTTT,CSARPLEGHGETTEAFF
TRBD1,TRBV20-1,-,TRBJ1-4,TGCAGTGCCAACCGGGACAGGGGAGGTGGAAATGAAAAACTGTTTTTT,CSANRDRGGGNEKLFF
-,TRBV7-2,-,TRBJ1-3,TGTGCCAGCAGCTTGGCCCGGACTGACGGAAACACCATATATTTT,CASSLARTDGNTIYF
-,TRBV10-3,few,TRBJ1-3,TGTGCCATCAAGTTGACAGATATGAACACCATATATTTT,CAIKLTDMNTIYF
-,TRBV25-1,many,TRBJ1-5,TGTGCCAGCAGTGAACCCGGGGATATTCAGCCCCAGCATTTT,CASSEPGDIQPQHF
-,TRBV4-1,-,TRBJ2-2,TGCGCCAGCAGCCAAGAAAGAACCGGGGAGCTGTTTTTT,CASSQERTGELFF
-,TRBV5-8,many,TRBJ1-2,TGTGCCAGCAGCTTGGAGGGCGGCTATGGCTACACCTTC,CASSLEGGYGYTF
TRBD2,TRBV20-1,once,TRBJ2-3,TGCAGTGCCCAGGGACTAGCGGGAGGGAGCACAGATACGCAGTATTTT,CSAQGLAGGSTDTQYF
TRBD2,TRBV4-1,-,TRBJ2-5,TGCGCCAGCAGCCAAGTGGGGGGACTAGCGGGAAGGGAGACCCAGTACTTC,CASSQVGGLAGRETQYF
TRBD1,TRBV5-1,many,TRBJ1-2,TGCGCCAGCAGCAGTACAGGGGCAGGTGGCTACACCTTC,CASSSTGAGGYTF
TRBD1,TRBV29-1,-,TRBJ1-4,TGCAGCGTAGGGACAGGGCTGGCAACTAATGAAAAACTGTTTTTT,CSVGTGLATNEKLFF
-,TRBV10-2,once,TRBJ2-7,TGCGCCAGCAGTGAGTCGACGGACGAGCACGAGCAGTACTTC,CASSESTDEHEQYF
-,TRBV6-6,many,TRBJ2-2,TGTGCCAGCAGTGAAACGGTCAAGCTCACCGGGGAGCTGTTTTTT,CASSETVKLTGELFF
-,TRBV20-1,many,TRBJ2-7,TGCAGTGCTGCGGGTTCCTCCTACGAGCAGTACTTC,CSAAGSSYEQYF
TRBD1,TRBV6-5,-,TRBJ2-7,TGTGCCAGCAGTTACGGACAGGGCCCCGAGCAGTACTTC,CASSYGQGPEQYF
TRBD1,TRBV15,-,TRBJ1-1,TGTGCCACCAGATCTCGACAGGGCGGCGTGAACACTGAAGCTTTCTTT,CATRSRQGGVNTEAFF
TRBD2,TRBV7-2,many,TRBJ2-2,TGTGCCAGCAGCTTAGTAGCGGGGCCCGGGGAGCTGTTTTTT,CASSLVAGPGELFF
TRBD2,TRBV7-3,-,TRBJ2-5,TGTGCCAGCAGCTTAGGGGGACCGCGGGGGGGAGAGACCCAGTACTTC,CASSLGGPRGGETQYF
-,TRBV25-1,-,TRBJ1-1,TGTGCTGCGCTAACAGGGAGGTCGACTGAAGCTTTCTTT,CAALTGRSTEAFF
-,TRBV12-3/TRBV12-4,many,TRBJ2-2,TGTGCCAGCAGTTTGTGGCGGGAAGGCACCGGGGAGCTGTTTTTT,CASSLWREGTGELFF
TRBD2,TRBV15,-,TRBJ2-7,TGTGCCACCAGCAGTGGGACTAGCGGGAGCATGAAGGAGCAGTACTTC,CATSSGTSGSMKEQYF
TRBD2,TRBV29-1,-,TRBJ2-7,TGCAGCCAAGATCAGGAGCGGGAGGTCCCCTACGAGCAGTACTTC,CSQDQEREVPYEQYF
TRBD2,TRBV15,many,TRBJ2-3,TGTGCCACCAGCAGAGAGGGCGGGAGGGCCATAAGAGATACGCAGTATTTT,CATSREGGRAIRDTQYF
-,TRBV2,many,TRBJ1-1,TGTGCCAGCAGTGGTGACGACACCCGTATACTGAACACTGAAGCTTTCTTT,CASSGDDTRILNTEAFF
-,TRBV4-1,-,TRBJ1-2,TGCGCCAGCAGACCACAGGGAGTCTATGGCTACACCTTC,CASRPQGVYGYTF
-,TRBV7-3,many,TRBJ1-2,TGTGCCAGCAGCTTAGGAGGTGACTATGGCTACACCTTC,CASSLGGDYGYTF
-,TRBV7-2,-,TRBJ2-3,TGTGCCAGCAGCTCCGACGGCAGAGATACGCAGTATTTT,CASSSDGRDTQYF
-,TRBV10-3,-,TRBJ2-5,TGTGCCATCAGTGAGTCCGGCAGACTTCAGCCCCAGTACTTC,CAISESGRLQPQYF
-,TRBV12-3/TRBV12-4,-,TRBJ1-2,TGTGCCAGCAGGGGGACATCCAATGGCTACACCTTC,CASRGTSNGYTF
-,TRBV7-2,few,TRBJ1-1,TGTGCCAGCATTAGGGGCGTCGGTTACACTGAAGCTTTCTTT,CASIRGVGYTEAFF
-,TRBV6-5,medium-sized,TRBJ2-7,TGTGCCAGCAGTCTCCATGGGGCGAGGCACGAGCAGTACTTC,CASSLHGARHEQYF
-,TRBV29-1,-,TRBJ1-3,TGCAGCGTTCCGGGAAACACCATATATTTT,CSVPGNTIYF
TRBD1,TRBV4-3,many,TRBJ1-4,TGCGCCAGCAGCCAAGACGGGACAGATAATGAAAAACTGTTTTTT,CASSQDGTDNEKLFF
-,TRBV10-3,once,TRBJ1-5,TGTGCCATCAAGAATTGGCGGGAAGGCTACGAGCATTTT,CAIKNWREGYEHF
TRBD1,TRBV20-1,-,TRBJ2-7,TGCAGTGCTAGTGGCGTTGGGACAGGGTACGAGGACGAGCAGTACTTC,CSASGVGTGYEDEQYF
-,TRBV29-1,-,TRBJ1-1,TGCAGCGCTGGGGAGGTGGGCATGAACACTGAAGCTTTCTTT,CSAGEVGMNTEAFF
TRBD2,TRBV6-6,-,TRBJ2-7,TGTGCCAGCAGTTACTTGGGGGGGAGGGCCCACGAGCAGTACTTC,CASSYLGGRAHEQYF
-,TRBV29-1,-,TRBJ1-1,TGCACCGCGATTGGGGTCGGCAGCTCGAACACTGAAGCTTTCTTT,CTAIGVGSSNTEAFF
-,TRBV7-9,many,TRBJ2-7,TGTGCCAGCAGCTTACCTAGGGACTCTCCCTCGGGCGAGCAGTACTTC,CASSLPRDSPSGEQYF
TRBD1,TRBV20-1,many,TRBJ1-5,TGCAGTGGGAAGGGGGCATATCAGCCCCAGCATTTT,CSGKGAYQPQHF
-,TRBV2,once,TRBJ1-6,TGTGCCAGCGCCCAGGGGAATTCACCCCTCCACTTT,CASAQGNSPLHF
-,TRBV6-1,-,TRBJ2-7,TGTGCCTCCACGGCGGCAGGGCGTCCTTTGGAGCAGTACTTC,CASTAAGRPLEQYF
TRBD1,TRBV5-6,many,TRBJ1-2,TGTGCCAGCACCGGGGGGGAGGGGGCAATTGGCTACACCTTC,CASTGGEGAIGYTF
TRBD1,TRBV29-1,-,TRBJ2-7,TGCAGCTTGACAGGGCCATCGACCTACGAGCAGTACTTC,CSLTGPSTYEQYF
-,TRBV2,many,TRBJ2-2,TGTGCCAGCAGTGAAGCGGGGGTAGCCACCGGGGAGCTGTTTTTT,CASSEAGVATGELFF
TRBD1,TRBV5-1,many,TRBJ1-1,TGCGCCAGCAGCTTGGGGAGACAGGGTGCGAACACTGAAGCTTTCTTT,CASSLGRQGANTEAFF
-,TRBV10-3,once,TRBJ2-7,TGTGCCATCAGTGGGGTGGTGGGGTACGAGGACGAGCGGTACTTC,CAISGVVGYEDERYF
-,TRBV7-2,few,TRBJ2-2,TGTGCCAGCAGCCGGGTACCGCGGGAGCTGTTTTTT,CASSRVPRELFF
TRBD2,TRBV7-2,-,TRBJ2-7,TGTGCCAGCAGCCAGACTAGCGCGTGGTGGGAGCAGTACTTC,CASSQTSAWWEQYF
-,TRBV7-9,many,TRBJ1-1,TGTGCCAGCAGCTTCCCGAGAACTGAAGCTTTCTTT,CASSFPRTEAFF
TRBD1,TRBV7-2,many,TRBJ2-7,TGTGCCAGCAGCTTGTCGGGACAGGGGCCTTACGAGCAGTACTTC,CASSLSGQGPYEQYF
TRBD1,TRBV29-1,-,TRBJ1-3,TGCAGCGTTGAGCGAGGACAGGGGTATTTT,CSVERGQGYF
-,TRBV5-1,many,TRBJ2-6,TGCGCCAGCAACCCAGGGGTCTCTGGGGCCAACGTCCTGACTTTC,CASNPGVSGANVLTF
TRBD1,TRBV7-2,-,TRBJ1-2,TGTGCCAGCAGAACAGGGGGGGTCTATGGCTACGCCTTC,CASRTGGVYGYAF